What follows describes a single T cell receptor beta chain. This record comes from a study of T cell changes during pregnancy in multiple sclerosis. The protocol was immunoSEQ multiplex PCR, while the TCRdb copy is restricted to in-frame clones and leaves out a portion. The sample has nearly 70,000 clones, just over 90% seen once. Per the germline V gene, CDR1 is MDHEN and CDR2 is SYDVKM. The CDR3 extends over 14 amino acids. Trimming pared 4 bases from V and 0 bases from J, leaving 9 bases between. The sequenced sample was peripheral blood, obtained in the second trimester of pregnancy. The source is a female donor in good health, enrolled as a control in a pregnancy study. The chain has TRBV28 and TRBJ1-1, with D perhaps TRBD1 (5 bases). In DNA form, the CDR3 reads TGTGCCAGCAGTTCCGGACAATTGAACACTGAAGCTTTCTTT. It is translated as CASSSGQLNTEAFF.